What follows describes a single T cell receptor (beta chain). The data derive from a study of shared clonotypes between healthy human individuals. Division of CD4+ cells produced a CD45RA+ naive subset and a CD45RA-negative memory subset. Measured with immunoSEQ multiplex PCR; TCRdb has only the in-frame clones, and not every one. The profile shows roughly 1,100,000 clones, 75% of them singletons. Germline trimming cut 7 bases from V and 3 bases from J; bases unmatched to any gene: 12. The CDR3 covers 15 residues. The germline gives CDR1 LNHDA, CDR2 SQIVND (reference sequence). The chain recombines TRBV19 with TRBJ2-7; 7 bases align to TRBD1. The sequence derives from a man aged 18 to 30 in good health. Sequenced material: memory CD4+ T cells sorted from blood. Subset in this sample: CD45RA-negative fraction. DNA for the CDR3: TGTGCCAGTAAAGACAGGGCAGGCGACCGCTACGAGCAGTACTTC. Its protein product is CASKDRAGDRYEQYF.